This entry lists 32 T cell receptor beta chains sequenced from one sample in a study of blood T cell repertoires in COVID-19. Data came from immunoSEQ multiplex PCR; TCRdb stores just in-frame clones and leaves some out. The table includes about 93,000 clones, 80% detected once. Sequenced material: peripheral blood. The source of these receptors is a human donor in a cohort sampled during active COVID-19.

The chain uses TRBV5-1 and TRBJ1-1; 9 nucleotides match TRBD1. This CDR3 region has 15 residues. Trimming at V came to 3 bases and at J to 2 bases, leaving 5 bases not matched to a gene. Per germline, CDR1 SGHRS and CDR2 YFSETQ. In DNA, the CDR3 is TGCGCCAGCAGCTGGGCGACAGGGGGAAACACTGAAGCTTTCTTT. Translated: CASSWATGGNTEAFF.

The chain combines TRBV14 with TRBJ2-3; TRBD1 matches at 7 bases. Germline V CDR1 and CDR2: SGHDN, FVKESK. The CDR3 is 15 residues long. Trimming removed 3 bases from V and 2 bases from J; junction bases left unmatched: 5. The CDR3 sequence is CASSQARGTTDTQYF. CDR3 coding DNA: TGTGCCAGCAGCCAGGCCAGGGGGACCACAGATACGCAGTATTTT.

The chain combines TRBV15 with TRBJ2-7; the match to TRBD1 covers 8 bases. The CDR3 spans 13 residues. Trimming took 4 bases from V and 2 from J; bases not matched to a gene: 1. Germline V gives CDR1 LNHNV, CDR2 YYDKDF (reference sequence). CDR3 coding DNA: TGTGCCACCAGCATGGGACAGGCCTACGAGCAGTACTTC. This gives the protein CATSMGQAYEQYF.

V is TRBV5-1 and J is TRBJ2-7; possibly TRBD2 for D (5 bases). CDR3 length: 14 residues. Per germline, CDR1 SGHRS and CDR2 YFSETQ. V gave up 0 bases and J gave up 0 bases, with 7 bases separating them. The CDR3 region is CASSLEGSSYEQYF. The CDR3 nucleotides read TGCGCCAGCAGCTTGGAAGGGAGCTCCTACGAGCAGTACTTC.

V and J are TRBV7-2 and TRBJ2-4, with TRBD1 matching over 9 bases. The CDR3 runs 15 residues. Germline loops: CDR1 SGHTA, CDR2 FQGNSA. V was pared by 4 bases and J by 7 bases, with 8 bases of the junction left unmatched. The chain's CDR3 is CASSSPTGGRNIQYF. CDR3 sequence (DNA): TGTGCCAGCAGCTCCCCGACAGGGGGTAGGAACATTCAGTACTTC.

This clone was counted many times. The V gene is TRBV3-1 (or the pseudogene TRBV3-2), the J gene TRBJ1-5; no reliable D call. CDR1 LGHDT and CDR2 YNNKEL come from the germline V gene (reference sequence). V was cut by 0 bases and J by 4 bases, with 7 bases left in between. The CDR3 runs 14 residues. The CDR3 reads CASSQEWANQPQHF. CDR3 in DNA: TGTGCCAGCAGCCAAGAATGGGCGAATCAGCCCCAGCATTTT.

The chain combines TRBV21-1 with TRBJ1-2; TRBD1 is the table's D call and was not checked against the DNA. TRBV21-1 represents a pseudogene. The CDR3 covers 20 residues. The CDR3 nucleotides read TGTGCCAGCAGCAAACGGCCCCCCCTTGGACAGAGCTCTTTTAACTATGGCTACACCTTC. Translation: CASSKRPPLGQSSFNYGYTF.

The chain has TRBV9 and TRBJ1-3; the D is unclear. The germline V and J ends were trimmed by 0 bases and 0 bases, with 4 bases remaining between them. Per germline, CDR1 SGDLS and CDR2 YYNGEE. CDR3 length: 14 amino acids. The CDR3 loop is CASSVGSSGNTIYF. The CDR3 nucleotides are TGTGCCAGCAGCGTAGGTAGCTCTGGAAACACCATATATTTT.

The rearrangement uses TRBV6-5 and TRBJ1-1; a weak D match, TRBD1 (6 bases). Trimming left V 7 bases short and J 4 bases short, with 16 bases between. The CDR3 is 14 residues long. Germline-derived CDR1 and CDR2 are MNHEY and SVGAGI. The CDR3 is CASTSRMGATEAFF. As DNA, the CDR3 is TGTGCCAGCACCTCAAGGATGGGGGCCACTGAAGCTTTCTTT.

J is TRBJ1-4 and V is TRBV7-9; D ambiguous. The CDR3 is 15 amino acids. CDR1 and CDR2 (germline): SEHNR, FQNEAQ (reference sequence). The germline V and J ends were trimmed by 3 bases and 8 bases, with 16 bases remaining between them. The CDR3 loop reads CASSFAGPPFEKLFF. DNA of the CDR3: TGTGCCAGCAGCTTTGCAGGCCCTCCTTTCGAAAAACTGTTTTTT.

V gene TRBV3-1 (or the pseudogene TRBV3-2) combines with J gene TRBJ2-3, with TRBD1 identical over 7 bases. CDR3 length: 16 residues. CDR1 and CDR2 from the germline V gene are LGHDT and YNNKEL (reference sequence). Trimming removed 0 bases from V and 5 bases from J; junction bases left unmatched: 8. The CDR3 DNA is TGTGCCAGCAGCCAAGATTATGGGTCAGGGGGAGATACGCAGTATTTT. Amino acids: CASSQDYGSGGDTQYF.

J is TRBJ1-2 and V is TRBV24-1; 10 bases map to TRBD1. The CDR3 totals 16 residues. V lost 6 bases and J lost 6; bases outside the gene matches: 12. The germline CDR1 and CDR2 sequences are KGHDR and SFDVKD. As DNA, the CDR3 is TGTGCCACCAGTCCCGGGACAGGGGCCCCCACGGATGGCTACACCTTC. Translating it yields CATSPGTGAPTDGYTF.

This clone was recorded only once. The J gene is TRBJ1-4, the V gene TRBV2; 7 nucleotides agree with TRBD1. The J segment lost 0 bases and the V segment lost 6 bases, leaving 4 bases of the junction unmatched. Germline lookup yields CDR1 SNHLY and CDR2 FYNNEI. The CDR3 is 15 amino acids. CDR3 protein: CASRGTAATNEKLFF. The CDR3 region has the DNA TGTGCCAGCAGGGGGACAGCTGCAACTAATGAAAAACTGTTTTTT.

CDR3 bases: TGTGCCAGCAGCAGGGGGACAGACTACAATGAGCAGTTCTTC. Translating gives CASSRGTDYNEQFF. The chain is built from TRBV7-8 and TRBJ2-1; 7 positions agree with TRBD1. Germline CDR1 and CDR2: SGHVS and FQNEAQ. V shed 5 bases, J shed 3 bases, and the junction held 4 bases outside the gene matches. CDR3 length: 14 amino acids.

This chain uses TRBV4-2 with TRBJ1-4; 7 bases are shared with TRBD1. V lost 1 base, J lost 8 bases, and 7 bases stayed unmatched. The CDR3 contains 15 residues. CDR1 and CDR2 from the germline V gene are LGHNA and YNFKEQ. CDR3 sequence reads: CASSQVADRDEKLFF. The DNA for the CDR3 is TGTGCCAGCAGCCAAGTGGCCGACAGGGACGAAAAACTGTTTTTT.

This clone is labeled as medium-sized. The chain joins TRBV9 to TRBJ2-1, with unresolved D. The CDR3 runs to 13 residues. V shed 3 bases and J shed 6 bases, with 10 bases lying between them. Per germline, CDR1 SGDLS and CDR2 YYNGEE. The CDR3 nucleotides read TGTGCCAGCAGCGCCCCCCGAGGCAATGAGCAGTTCTTC. This encodes CASSAPRGNEQFF.

The V call is TRBV27, the J call TRBJ1-1; D remains unclear. This CDR3 contains 15 residues. The germline CDR1 and CDR2 sequences are MNHEY and SMNVEV (reference sequence). Trimming removed 0 bases from V and 0 bases from J, with 8 bases in between. CDR3: CASSLSFDLNTEAFF. As DNA, the CDR3 is TGTGCCAGCAGTTTATCGTTCGACTTGAACACTGAAGCTTTCTTT.

The chain combines TRBV4-1 with TRBJ2-5; 7 bases are shared with TRBD2. The germline gives CDR1 MGHRA, CDR2 YSYEKL. CDR3 length: 16 amino acids. The V and J ends lost 1 base and 7 bases, in that order; junction bases with no gene match: 12. CDR3 coding DNA: TGCGCCAGCAGCCAAGCCCTGGCTAGCGGTGCCATGACCCAGTACTTC. This sequence encodes CASSQALASGAMTQYF.

The chain uses TRBV28 and TRBJ1-2; D is ambiguous. Per germline, CDR1 MDHEN and CDR2 SYDVKM. CDR3 length equals 15 residues. V dropped 2 bases and J dropped 3 bases, with 13 bases sitting between them. The DNA of the CDR3 is TGTGCCAGCAGTTTAACCCCAGGACTTGACTATGGCTACACCTTC. Translating gives CASSLTPGLDYGYTF.

V and J are TRBV2 and TRBJ1-5; TRBD1 aligns across 8 bases. With 4 bases clipped from V and 1 base from J, the junction kept 12 bases outside the gene matches. There are 18 residues in the CDR3. From germline, CDR1 is SNHLY and CDR2 FYNNEI. The CDR3 coding sequence is TGTGCCAGCAGTGTAGGATGGGTTCGGGACAGGAGCAATCAGCCCCAGCATTTT. As protein: CASSVGWVRDRSNQPQHF.

CDR3 nucleotides: TGTGCCAGCAGGTCGGGACAGGGGAACGGCTACACCTTC. This translates into CASRSGQGNGYTF. The rearrangement links TRBV12-3 or TRBV12-4 to TRBJ1-2; 10 nucleotides align to TRBD1. V lost 6 bases, J lost 8 bases, and 6 bases stayed unmatched. The CDR3 sequence is 13 residues long.

This rearrangement joins TRBV19 to TRBJ1-5, with D perhaps matching TRBD1 (5 bases). This CDR3 is 16 amino acids long. The V gene lost 6 bases and the J gene lost 3 bases, with 18 bases spanning the gap. Germline assignment: CDR1 LNHDA and CDR2 SQIVND (reference sequence). The CDR3 reads CASSTTGTPHNQPQHF. The CDR3 DNA is TGTGCCAGTAGCACAACCGGGACTCCCCACAATCAGCCCCAGCATTTT.

The chain couples TRBV25-1 to TRBJ1-3, with 7 bases identical to TRBD1. Germline V CDR1 and CDR2: MGHDK, SYGVNS. This CDR3 has 14 amino acids. With V trimmed by 6 bases and J by 2 bases, 4 bases remained unmatched. CDR3 DNA: TGTGCCAGCAGCTCACAGGGGACTGGAAACACCATATATTTT. It translates to CASSSQGTGNTIYF. Drawing the rest from reference TRBV25-1 and TRBJ1-3, the complete variable domain is EADIYQTPRYLVIGTGKKITLECSQTMGHDKMYWYQQDPGMELHLIHYSYGVNSTEKGDLSSESTVSRIRTEHFPLTLESARPSHTSQYLCASSSQGTGNTIYFGEGSWLTVV.

The chain recombines TRBV10-3 with TRBJ2-6, with TRBD2 identical over 11 bases. CDR1 is ENHRY, CDR2 SYGVKD, per germline. The length of the CDR3 is 18 residues. Germline trimming cut 4 bases from V and 1 base from J; bases unmatched to any gene: 6. The CDR3 DNA follows: TGTGCCATCAGTGGAATAGCGGGAGGGCCGTCTGGGGCCAACGTCCTGACTTTC. This codes for CAISGIAGGPSGANVLTF.

This clone was picked up a small number of times. This chain connects TRBV9 to TRBJ2-5; a possible D gene is TRBD2 (5 bases). The CDR3 consists of 15 residues. Trimming removed 0 bases from V and 4 bases from J, with 13 bases in between. The germline V gene encodes CDR1 SGDLS and CDR2 YYNGEE. Written as DNA, the CDR3 is TGTGCCAGCAGCGTAGCGGGGTCCTGGGGAGAGACCCAGTACTTC. As protein: CASSVAGSWGETQYF.

V gene TRBV14 combines with J gene TRBJ1-6; D call uncertain. The CDR3 length is 14 residues. The V gene's germline CDR1 is SGHDN and CDR2 FVKESK. V was trimmed by 4 bases and J by 10 bases, leaving 14 bases between them. The CDR3 sequence: CASSPRTGRSPLHF. In DNA form, the CDR3 reads TGTGCCAGCAGCCCTCGGACTGGAAGGTCACCCCTCCACTTT.

The genes are TRBV7-8 and TRBJ1-1; D unresolved. This CDR3 comprises 15 residues. Germline V gene sequence: CDR1 SGHVS, CDR2 FQNEAQ. V was shortened by 0 bases and J by 4 bases, with 12 bases between the two germline ends. The CDR3 sequence: CASSLAIGRRTEAFF. In DNA, the CDR3 is TGTGCCAGCAGCTTAGCGATAGGGAGACGCACTGAAGCTTTCTTT.

CDR3 sequence: CAAAPNRDRAYEQYF. The CDR3 nucleotides are TGTGCCGCAGCTCCGAACCGGGACAGGGCCTACGAGCAGTACTTC. The gene calls are TRBV19 and TRBJ2-7; 9 nucleotides match TRBD1. Germline V lookup: CDR1 LNHDA, CDR2 SQIVND (reference sequence). The CDR3 totals 15 residues. V lost 11 bases, J lost 2 bases, and 13 bases stayed unmatched.

The J gene is TRBJ2-7, the V gene TRBV24-1; D is possibly TRBD2 (6 bases). The CDR3 has 15 residues. CDR1 and CDR2 (germline): KGHDR, SFDVKD. The V end was cut by 2 bases, the J end by 2 bases, with 12 bases between. The CDR3 DNA sequence: TGTGCCACCAGTGATTCCGGGAGCCGTCCCTACGAGCAGTACTTC. It translates to CATSDSGSRPYEQYF.

The chain uses TRBV7-9 and TRBJ1-2, with a possible D match to TRBD1 (5 bases). Trimming took off 8 bases at V and 8 bases at J, with 15 bases between the two ends. The CDR3 sequence is 12 residues long. Germline CDR1 SEHNR, CDR2 FQNEAQ (reference sequence). CDR3 nucleotides: TGTGCCAGCTCTGGAGGGGAGCGCGGCTACACCTTC. It encodes CASSGGERGYTF. The full variable domain, rest sourced from reference TRBV7-9 and TRBJ1-2, is DTGVSQNPRHKITKRGQNVTFRCDPISEHNRLYWYRQTLGQGPEFLTYFQNEAQLEKSRLLSDRFSAERPKGSFSTLEIQRTEQGDSAMYLCASSGGERGYTFGSGTRLTVV.

V is TRBV5-1 and J is TRBJ2-3; tentative D call: TRBD1 (7 bases). Germline CDR1 reads SGHRS; CDR2 reads YFSETQ. Trimming left V 5 bases short and J 1 base short, with 17 bases between. The CDR3 runs 16 residues. CDR3 amino acids: CASSFRGAGGTDTQYF. The CDR3, as DNA: TGCGCCAGCAGTTTCAGGGGGGCCGGTGGCACAGATACGCAGTATTTT.

The chain employs TRBV7-8 and TRBJ2-3, with 11 positions matching TRBD2. CDR1 is SGHVS and CDR2 is FQNEAQ in the germline V gene. This CDR3 has 17 residues. V lost 1 base and J lost 7; bases outside the gene matches: 10. CDR3 sequence: CASSLGGLAETRYTQYF. CDR3 nucleotides: TGTGCCAGCAGCTTAGGGGGACTAGCGGAAACTAGGTATACGCAGTATTTT. The full variable domain, in which reference TRBV7-8 and TRBJ2-3 provide the parts outside the CDR3, is GAGVSQSPRYKVAKRGQDVALRCDPISGHVSLFWYQQALGQGPEFLTYFQNEAQLDKSGLPSDRFFAERPEGSVSTLKIQRTQQEDSAVYLCASSLGGLAETRYTQYFGPGTRLTVL.